This T cell receptor (beta chain) is drawn from a study of blood T cell repertoires in COVID-19. Clones were read by immunoSEQ multiplex PCR, and TCRdb kept only the in-frame ones, dropping some. Here the sample spans about 260,000 clones, around 80% being singletons. Germline-derived CDR1 and CDR2 are SGHAT and FQNNGV. The CDR3 extends over 16 amino acids. V shed 1 base and J shed 3 bases, with 15 bases lying between them. The chain links TRBV11-2 to TRBJ1-2; D gene uncertain. The sample was peripheral blood. The source of this sequence is a man aged 55 to 69 with acute or convalescent COVID-19. The CDR3 loop is CASSLGYGRRDYGYTF. The CDR3 nucleotides read TGTGCCAGCAGCTTAGGATACGGACGGCGGGACTATGGCTACACCTTC.